The 11 T cell receptor beta chains reported below all come from one sample, sequenced in a study of blood T cell repertoires in COVID-19. Sequenced by immunoSEQ multiplex PCR; TCRdb stores in-frame clones only, minus some. The sample includes around 180,000 clones, approximately 90% of them seen just once. Sequenced: peripheral blood. Every receptor here comes from a man in his fifties or sixties with acute or convalescent COVID-19.

The chain recombines TRBV7-8 with TRBJ1-5; the match to TRBD1 covers 7 bases. The CDR3 is 14 residues long. With V trimmed by 5 bases and J by 6 bases, 7 bases remained unmatched. CDR1 is SGHVS, CDR2 FQNEAQ, per germline. CDR3 region: CASSPHRGGQPQHF. Written as DNA, the CDR3 is TGTGCCAGCAGCCCTCACAGGGGTGGTCAGCCCCAGCATTTT.

The chain couples TRBV29-1 to TRBJ2-3, with D perhaps matching TRBD2 (6 bases). Trimming removed 3 bases at V and 4 bases at J, with 17 bases between. CDR1 is SQVTM and CDR2 is ANQGSEA in the germline V gene. The CDR3 spans 15 residues. CDR3 sequence reads: CSVEGTPEVSDTQYF. The CDR3 DNA reads TGCAGCGTTGAGGGGACTCCGGAGGTCTCAGATACGCAGTATTTT.

The rearrangement uses TRBV5-1 and TRBJ1-3, with D perhaps TRBD1 (6 bases). Looked up from germline, CDR1 is SGHRS and CDR2 is YFSETQ. The CDR3 runs 16 residues. V gave up 5 bases and J gave up 0 bases, with 15 bases separating them. The DNA for the CDR3 is TGCGCCAGCAGTTCGAATACAGGGAGCTCTGGAAACACCATATATTTT. Protein product: CASSSNTGSSGNTIYF.

The gene calls are TRBV21-1 and TRBJ2-2; TRBD1 is the table's D call and was not checked against the DNA. TRBV21-1 is a pseudogene locus. CDR3 size: 18 residues. DNA of the CDR3: TGTGCCAGCAGCAAAAAGTCCGAACAGGAGATGAACACCGGGGAGCTGTTTTTT. Translating gives CASSKKSEQEMNTGELFF.

This chain connects TRBV5-1 to TRBJ1-4; 9 nucleotides agree with TRBD1. Germline V gene data show CDR1 as SGHRS and CDR2 as YFSETQ. Losses at the gene ends were 0 bases for V and 8 bases for J; bases not matched to a gene: 8. This CDR3 has 16 residues. The CDR3 loop reads CASSLVTGQGGEKLFF. CDR3 in DNA: TGCGCCAGCAGCTTGGTAACGGGACAGGGAGGCGAAAAACTGTTTTTT.

This clone was detected only a few times. The chain joins TRBV3-1 (or the pseudogene TRBV3-2) to TRBJ2-7; D is perhaps TRBD1 (6 bases). Germline CDR1 and CDR2: LGHDT and YNNKEL (reference sequence). Trimming cost V 4 bases and J 1 base, with 23 bases left between them. The CDR3 length is 18 residues. In DNA, the CDR3 is TGTGCCAGCAGCCCCACGACTCTAACAGGGATTGGATCCTACGAGCAGTACTTC. Its translation is CASSPTTLTGIGSYEQYF.

The gene calls are TRBV5-1 and TRBJ1-4; TRBD1 agrees at 8 bases. The CDR3 is made up of 15 amino acids. The germline V gene has CDR1 SGHRS and CDR2 YFSETQ. V shed 4 bases, J shed 4 bases, and the junction held 6 bases outside the gene matches. This CDR3 is CASSAGQVHNEKLFF. The CDR3, as DNA: TGCGCCAGCAGCGCGGGACAGGTTCATAATGAAAAACTGTTTTTT.

The gene calls are TRBV27 and TRBJ2-1, with TRBD2 matching 7 bases. CDR1 and CDR2 from the germline V gene are MNHEY and SMNVEV (reference sequence). The CDR3 is 15 residues long. V shed 4 bases and J 7 bases; nucleotides not matched to a gene: 10. CDR3 in amino acids: CASSSGLVEGNEQFF. CDR3 DNA: TGTGCCAGCAGTTCCGGACTAGTTGAGGGTAATGAGCAGTTCTTC.

V usage is TRBV9 and J usage is TRBJ1-2; TRBD1 is a possible D gene (5 bases). Germline-derived CDR1 and CDR2 are SGDLS and YYNGEE. Trimming left V 0 bases short and J 12 bases short, with 9 bases between. CDR3 length: 11 residues. The CDR3 is CASSVGGEDTF. The CDR3 bases are TGTGCCAGCAGCGTAGGAGGGGAGGACACCTTC. Filled out from reference TRBV9 and TRBJ1-2, the complete variable domain reads DSGVTQTPKHLITATGQRVTLRCSPRSGDLSVYWYQQSLDQGLQFLIQYYNGEERAKGNILERFSAQQFPDLHSELNLSSLELGDSALYFCASSVGGEDTFGSGTRLTVV.

V usage is TRBV12-3 or TRBV12-4 and J usage is TRBJ1-1; 8 bases are shared with TRBD1. This CDR3 has 13 amino acids. V gave up 7 bases and J gave up 5 bases; unmatched junction bases: 6. As DNA, the CDR3 is TGTGCCAGCACCAGACAGGGGAGGACTGAAGCTTTCTTT. Its translation is CASTRQGRTEAFF.

The V call is TRBV6-1, the J call TRBJ1-1, with D unclear. Trimming cost V 3 bases and J 2 bases, with 19 bases left between them. The CDR3 sequence is 17 residues long. Germline assignment: CDR1 MNHNS and CDR2 SASEGT. The CDR3 is CASSETRPSFSNTEAFF. CDR3 in DNA: TGTGCCAGCAGTGAGACTAGGCCAAGTTTTTCAAACACTGAAGCTTTCTTT.